These T cell receptor beta chains were read from a single sample in a study of blood T cell repertoires in COVID-19. The assay was immunoSEQ multiplex PCR, and TCRdb's table has in-frame clones only and misses some. The table records around 240,000 clones, 90% of them present only once. The specimen sequenced was PBMCs or T cells enriched from blood (not recorded which). These receptor sequences come from a man aged 50 to 60 who had been exposed to COVID-19. CDR3s include the opening cysteine and the closing phenylalanine or tryptophan. The D gene is left open where the match is weak. Rows give clone size only sometimes, using once, few, many, or a class for an expanded clone.

CDR3aa,CDR3nt,j_gene,v_gene,abundance,d_gene
CASSQGAWQPQHF,TGTGCCAGCTCTCAGGGGGCTTGGCAGCCCCAGCATTTT,TRBJ1-5,TRBV18,.,TRBD1
CASSLTGARGEKLFF,TGTGCCAGCAGCTTAACAGGGGCGAGGGGTGAAAAACTGTTTTTT,TRBJ1-4,TRBV11-3,.,TRBD1
CASSLVGTGAEAFF,TGCGCCAGCAGCTTGGTTGGGACAGGGGCTGAAGCTTTCTTT,TRBJ1-1,TRBV5-1,.,TRBD1
CASSPPAKNIQYF,TGTGCCAGCAGCCCTCCAGCCAAAAACATTCAGTACTTC,TRBJ2-4,TRBV7-9,.,.
CASSPPPAAGFSAFF,TGTGCCAGTAGTCCACCACCCGCGGCGGGGTTTAGCGCTTTCTTT,TRBJ1-1,TRBV19,.,.
CASDFGSPYNEQFF,TGCGCCAGTGATTTCGGGAGCCCCTACAATGAGCAGTTCTTC,TRBJ2-1,TRBV5-1,once,.
CASSPTSGGAEEQFF,TGTGCCAGCAGTCCTACTAGCGGGGGGGCTGAGGAGCAGTTCTTC,TRBJ2-1,TRBV13,.,TRBD2
CASSVLAVNEQFF,TGCGCCAGCAGCGTCCTCGCAGTCAATGAGCAGTTCTTC,TRBJ2-1,TRBV4-1,.,.
CASSLFREGSPLHF,TGTGCCAGCAGTTTATTCAGGGAAGGATCACCCCTCCACTTT,TRBJ1-6,TRBV27,once,.
CSVGGIVGPQHF,TGCAGCGTTGGGGGCATCGTAGGGCCCCAGCATTTT,TRBJ1-5,TRBV29-1,.,.
CASSILGQGPEAFF,TGTGCCAGTAGTATTTTAGGGCAGGGCCCTGAAGCTTTCTTT,TRBJ1-1,TRBV19,.,.
CASSAQDAYNSPLHF,TGTGCCAGCAGCGCGCAGGATGCCTATAATTCACCCCTCCACTTT,TRBJ1-6,TRBV9,.,.
CASSVKAGAIYEQYF,TGTGCCAGCAGCGTAAAAGCAGGCGCCATCTACGAGCAGTACTTC,TRBJ2-7,TRBV9,.,.
CASRLPWGAGNTIYF,TGTGCCAGCAGACTACCTTGGGGGGCTGGAAACACCATATATTTT,TRBJ1-3,TRBV6-6,.,.